These T cell receptor beta chains were read from a single sample in a study of shared clonotypes between healthy human individuals. Sequenced by immunoSEQ multiplex PCR; TCRdb stores in-frame clones only, minus some. This table holds roughly 2.1 million clones, about 92% found once. The sequenced sample was naive CD8+ T cells from PBMCs. These receptors were taken from a man aged 18 to 29 in good health. Some clones in this sample may be carry-over from other donors' samples. The CDR3 runs from the conserved cysteine through the conserved F or W. The D gene is left open where the match is weak. Rows give clone size only sometimes, using once, few, many, or a class for an expanded clone.

V	size	D	J	CDR3	DNA
TRBV15	-	-	TRBJ1-1	CATSRAATSEAFF	TGTGCCACCAGCAGAGCGGCGACAAGCGAAGCTTTCTTT
TRBV9	-	-	TRBJ2-1	CASSPATRSYNEQFF	TGTGCCAGCAGCCCCGCGACAAGGTCCTACAATGAGCAGTTCTTC
TRBV4-3	-	-	TRBJ2-1	CASSQDYSSSYNEQFF	TGCGCCAGCAGCCAAGATTACTCGAGCTCCTACAATGAGCAGTTCTTC
TRBV28	-	-	TRBJ2-3	CASSFTGWGSDTQYF	TGTGCCAGCAGTTTTACAGGGTGGGGTTCGGATACGCAGTATTTT
TRBV27	once	-	TRBJ1-4	CASSLVGTNEKLFF	TGTGCCAGCAGTTTAGTAGGGACTAATGAAAAACTGTTTTTT
TRBV5-4	-	TRBD2	TRBJ2-2	CASSLNPLAGVNTGELFF	TGTGCCAGCAGCTTGAATCCGCTAGCGGGAGTGAACACCGGGGAGCTGTTTTTT
TRBV7-2	-	TRBD1	TRBJ1-2	CASSLAPEGALYGYTF	TGTGCCAGCAGCTTAGCCCCTGAGGGGGCGCTCTATGGCTACACCTTC
TRBV10-2	-	-	TRBJ1-4	CASSEFRNTNEKLFF	TGCGCCAGCAGTGAGTTCCGAAATACTAATGAAAAACTGTTTTTT
TRBV27	-	-	TRBJ2-7	CASSIFPRGETFGYEQYF	TGTGCCAGCAGTATCTTTCCTCGGGGTGAGACTTTTGGCTACGAGCAGTACTTC
TRBV28	-	TRBD2	TRBJ2-7	CASSLNPGGGSSYEQYF	TGTGCCAGCAGTTTAAATCCAGGCGGGGGAAGCTCCTACGAGCAGTACTTC
TRBV4-1	-	-	TRBJ2-2	CASSPTRGLHTETNTGELFF	TGCGCCAGCAGCCCCACTAGGGGACTTCACACTGAAACTAACACCGGGGAGCTGTTTTTT
TRBV7-9	-	-	TRBJ2-7	CASSLAEGRRHEQYF	TGTGCCAGCAGCTTAGCGGAGGGTAGGCGCCACGAGCAGTACTTC
TRBV4-1	-	-	TRBJ2-1	CASSQDIRLQFF	TGCGCCAGCAGCCAAGATATACGTTTGCAGTTCTTC
TRBV27	-	-	TRBJ1-4	CASSLIGRGYEKLFF	TGTGCCAGCAGTTTAATCGGTCGGGGGTATGAAAAACTGTTTTTT
TRBV29-1	-	-	TRBJ1-2	CSVARDTNYGYTF	TGCAGCGTTGCTCGTGATACTAACTATGGCTACACCTTC
TRBV7-9	few	-	TRBJ2-7	CASSLPTYEQYF	TGTGCCAGCAGCTTACCAACCTACGAGCAGTACTTC
TRBV7-9	-	-	TRBJ2-7	CASSLAHGAEQYF	TGTGCCAGCAGCTTAGCACATGGGGCGGAGCAGTACTTC
TRBV13	-	TRBD2	TRBJ2-5	CASSRATSGSLGETQYF	TGTGCCAGCAGCCGGGCCACTAGCGGGAGTTTAGGAGAGACCCAGTACTTC
TRBV19	once	-	TRBJ2-7	CASSLGRGSEQYF	TGTGCCAGTAGTTTAGGTAGAGGCTCCGAGCAGTACTTC
TRBV5-8	-	-	TRBJ2-7	CASSSRESSYEQYF	TGTGCCAGCAGCTCCCGGGAGAGTTCCTACGAGCAGTACTTC
TRBV6-5	-	-	TRBJ2-2	CASMIQGFAGELFF	TGTGCCAGCATGATACAGGGATTTGCCGGGGAGCTGTTTTTT
TRBV7-8	-	TRBD2	TRBJ2-7	CASSRWSGRAYEQYF	TGTGCCAGCAGCCGCTGGTCTGGGAGGGCCTACGAGCAGTACTTC
TRBV18	-	-	TRBJ2-7	CASSPTGSGYEQYF	TGTGCCAGCTCACCCACCGGGAGCGGGTACGAGCAGTACTTC
TRBV28	few	-	TRBJ1-5	CASSLGNQPQHF	TGTGCCAGCAGTTTGGGTAATCAGCCCCAGCATTTT
TRBV6-5	-	-	TRBJ1-2	CASTPFESYGYTF	TGTGCCAGCACCCCGTTCGAGTCCTATGGCTACACCTTC
TRBV28	-	-	TRBJ2-1	CASSFTGIAYNEQFF	TGTGCCAGCAGTTTTACGGGGATTGCCTACAATGAGCAGTTCTTC
TRBV28	-	-	TRBJ2-1	CASTLTGTRSNEQFF	TGTGCCAGCACCCTTACCGGGACCCGCTCCAATGAGCAGTTCTTC
TRBV25-1	-	TRBD2	TRBJ2-1	CASSELKAGGTFF	TGTGCCAGCAGTGAATTAAAGGCCGGGGGGACCTTCTTC
TRBV10-3	few	-	TRBJ1-1	CAINGGGTEAFF	TGTGCCATCAATGGGGGGGGCACTGAAGCTTTCTTT
TRBV21-1	-	-	TRBJ1-5	CASSKEEEKDRYQPQHF	TGTGCCAGCAGCAAAGAGGAGGAGAAGGACCGCTATCAGCCCCAGCATTTT
TRBV19	-	-	TRBJ1-1	CASSIQVEAFF	TGTGCCAGTAGTATCCAGGTTGAAGCTTTCTTT
TRBV30	-	TRBD2	TRBJ2-4	CAWSLEVREARIQYF	TGTGCCTGGAGTTTAGAAGTGCGGGAGGCTCGGATTCAGTACTTC
TRBV28	-	-	TRBJ2-5	CASSLGVQETQYF	TGTGCCAGCAGTTTGGGGGTCCAAGAGACCCAGTACTTC
TRBV16	-	-	TRBJ1-1	CASSQWVTGPGSEAFF	TGTGCCAGCAGCCAATGGGTAACAGGACCTGGATCTGAAGCTTTCTTT
TRBV4-2	once	-	TRBJ2-7	CASSTLAGEGYEQYF	TGTGCCAGCTCCACCCTAGCAGGGGAGGGCTACGAGCAGTACTTC
TRBV29-1	-	TRBD2	TRBJ2-1	CSVARLAQRQFF	TGCAGCGTTGCCCGACTAGCCCAGAGGCAGTTCTTC
TRBV7-9	-	-	TRBJ2-3	CASSPKRGAPTDTQYF	TGTGCCAGCAGCCCAAAAAGGGGGGCCCCAACAGATACGCAGTATTTT
TRBV7-3	-	-	TRBJ1-1	CASSQLGPWGGNTEAFF	TGTGCCAGCAGCCAATTAGGGCCCTGGGGAGGGAACACTGAAGCTTTCTTT
TRBV27	once	TRBD1	TRBJ1-1	CASSFIGTGSTEAFF	TGTGCCAGCAGTTTTATCGGGACAGGGTCCACTGAAGCTTTCTTT
TRBV25-1	once	-	TRBJ2-1	CVPGHPYNEQFF	TGTGTCCCGGGACACCCCTACAATGAGCAGTTCTTC
TRBV27	-	TRBD1	TRBJ2-7	CASSFIGTGGGEQYF	TGTGCCAGCAGTTTTATCGGGACAGGGGGCGGCGAGCAGTACTTC
TRBV27	-	TRBD1	TRBJ2-7	CASSLSPGTGTYEQYF	TGTGCCAGCAGTTTGTCTCCCGGGACAGGGACCTACGAGCAGTACTTC
TRBV19	-	-	TRBJ2-1	CASSIVGHSNEQFF	TGTGCCAGTAGTATCGTTGGACATTCCAATGAGCAGTTCTTC
TRBV6-1	-	-	TRBJ2-7	CASRTRRYEQYF	TGTGCCAGCCGGACAAGAAGATACGAGCAGTACTTC
TRBV9	-	TRBD2	TRBJ2-1	CASSGLLAGSMFPYNEQFF	TGTGCCAGCAGCGGCCTACTAGCGGGAAGTATGTTTCCCTACAATGAGCAGTTCTTC
TRBV28	-	-	TRBJ2-3	CASSLKGIYTDTQYF	TGTGCCAGCAGTTTGAAGGGGATTTACACAGATACGCAGTATTTT
TRBV6-5	-	-	TRBJ2-5	CASSYGGMETQYF	TGTGCCAGCAGTTACGGCGGGATGGAGACCCAGTACTTC
TRBV6-6	-	TRBD1	TRBJ1-2	CASSPGTDFYGYTF	TGTGCCAGCAGCCCCGGGACAGACTTTTATGGCTACACCTTC
TRBV20-1	-	-	TRBJ1-2	CSAREPDGYTF	TGCAGTGCTAGAGAACCAGATGGCTACACCTTC
TRBV28	-	-	TRBJ1-6	CASSLSDPLHF	TGTGCCAGCAGTTTATCAGATCCCCTCCACTTT
TRBV7-9	-	-	TRBJ2-7	CASSLALTYEQYF	TGTGCCAGCAGCTTAGCGCTCACCTACGAGCAGTACTTC
TRBV15	-	-	TRBJ2-1	CATSRGATSSYNEQFF	TGTGCCACCAGCAGAGGCGCGACCAGCTCCTACAATGAGCAGTTCTTC
TRBV4-1	-	TRBD1	TRBJ2-1	CASSHGRGTGVNEQFF	TGCGCCAGCAGCCATGGCAGGGGGACAGGGGTCAATGAGCAGTTCTTC
TRBV7-6	once	TRBD2	TRBJ2-2	CASSPRTSGTDTGELFF	TGTGCCAGCAGCCCCCGGACTAGCGGGACAGACACCGGGGAGCTGTTTTTT
TRBV5-6	-	TRBD2	TRBJ2-7	CASSLVASGSFSSYEQYF	TGTGCCAGCAGCTTAGTGGCTAGCGGGAGTTTCTCCTCCTACGAGCAGTACTTC
TRBV6-4	-	-	TRBJ2-1	CASSDLWGSEQFF	TGTGCCAGCAGTGATTTGTGGGGCAGCGAGCAGTTCTTC